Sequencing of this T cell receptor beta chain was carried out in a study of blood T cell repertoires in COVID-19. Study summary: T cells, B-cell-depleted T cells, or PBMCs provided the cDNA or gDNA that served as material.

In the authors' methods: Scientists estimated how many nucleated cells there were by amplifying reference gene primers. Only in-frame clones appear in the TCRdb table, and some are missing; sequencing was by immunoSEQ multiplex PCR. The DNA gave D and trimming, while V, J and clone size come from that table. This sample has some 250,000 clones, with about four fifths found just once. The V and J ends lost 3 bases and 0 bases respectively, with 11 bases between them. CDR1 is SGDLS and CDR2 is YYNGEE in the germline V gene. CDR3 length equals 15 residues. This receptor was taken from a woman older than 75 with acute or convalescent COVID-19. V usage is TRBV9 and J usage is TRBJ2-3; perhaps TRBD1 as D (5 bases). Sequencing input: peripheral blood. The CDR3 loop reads CASSASGQSTDTQYF. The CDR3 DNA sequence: TGTGCCAGCAGCGCATCAGGGCAAAGCACAGATACGCAGTATTTT.